A selection of T cell receptor beta chains follows, all from one sample in a study of early T cells in non-severe SARS-CoV-2 infection. TCRdb recomputed calls from the 5' RACE reads with MiXCR, one row per CDR3 protein. The sample comprises about 77,000 distinct CDR3 sequences, about 16% of which are singletons, and 2.5% to 3% rests with the top ten. Sequenced: whole blood. Receptors were obtained from an adult who was a healthcare worker with PCR-confirmed SARS-CoV-2 infection or an uninfected control (not recorded which). The CDR3 runs from the conserved cysteine through the conserved F or W. The order of the fields is CDR3 length, V gene, J gene, CDR3 protein.

>15|TRBV5-4|TRBJ2-3
CASSDSRGLGDTQYF
>12|TRBV9|TRBJ2-1
CASSLFYNEQFF
>14|TRBV20-1|TRBJ2-3
CSARVVSSTDTQYF
>14|TRBV19|TRBJ2-1
CASKMGAAYNEQFF
>19|TRBV7-3|TRBJ1-5
CASSLRDRGQLGSNQPQHF
>13|TRBV5-4|TRBJ2-3
CAWGLAGSDTQYF
>13|TRBV6-5|TRBJ1-5
CASSTGPYQPQHF
>15|TRBV5-4|TRBJ2-1
CASSFGRARGNEQFF
>16|TRBV18|TRBJ2-1
CASSRGSGGSYNEQFF
>18|TRBV20-1|TRBJ1-4
CSARDTQATYATNEKLFF
>12|TRBV29-1|TRBJ1-1
CSAGDMNTEAFF
>12|TRBV7-9|TRBJ2-7
CASTPTSREQYF
>15|TRBV5-1|TRBJ2-7
CASSLPGLVAYEQYF
>16|TRBV5-6|TRBJ2-1
CASSPLAGVSYNEQFF
>13|TRBV11-2|TRBJ2-5
CASSYGQKETQYF
>14|TRBV11-3|TRBJ2-3
CASRHGSLTDTQYF
>15|TRBV27|TRBJ2-1
CASSALTGGSVEQFF
>15|TRBV7-2|TRBJ1-2
CASSPDRSLVYGYTF
>14|TRBV12-3/TRBV12-4|TRBJ1-1
CASSLDRVVTEAFF
>12|TRBV29-1|TRBJ2-5
CTVLANQETQYF
>14|TRBV5-1|TRBJ2-2
CASSKGAATGELFF
>15|TRBV5-1|TRBJ1-5
CASSEVGGSNQPQHF
>16|TRBV5-6|TRBJ2-7
CASSLSVSGPTYEQYF
>12|TRBV19|TRBJ1-5
CASSVGNQPQHF
>13|TRBV3-1|TRBJ1-1
CASSARTGSKAFF
>16|TRBV24-1|TRBJ2-1
CATSDSGTGGENEQFF
>14|TRBV2|TRBJ1-3
CASLMTGGGNTIYF
>18|TRBV3-1|TRBJ2-6
CASSQGRVTRSGANVLTF
>15|TRBV2|TRBJ2-3
CASKVAGAGTDTQYF
>16|TRBV6-1|TRBJ1-4
CASRGRGVATNEKLFF
>15|TRBV7-9|TRBJ2-3
CASSPDRPSTDTQYF
>16|TRBV7-8|TRBJ1-1
CASSFGEGARSTEAFF
>14|TRBV30|TRBJ1-1
CAWSVLGPDTEAFF
>17|TRBV1|TRBJ2-5
CTSSQGLGAGAMETQYF
>13|TRBV10-3|TRBJ2-3
CAIRSGGTDTQYF
>13|TRBV6-6|TRBJ2-7
CASSYLGAYEQYF
>15|TRBV7-2|TRBJ2-1
CASSLGLAAYNEQFF
>13|TRBV9|TRBJ1-3
CASTRSSGNTIYF
>13|TRBV5-1|TRBJ2-3
CASSRTSRDTQYF
>14|TRBV12-3/TRBV12-4|TRBJ1-3
CASMKSAGGNTIYF
>16|TRBV15|TRBJ1-6
CATSSPGGDVYSPLHF
>17|TRBV7-6|TRBJ2-2
CASSSIPSGGDTGELFF
>14|TRBV29-1|TRBJ2-1
CSVRVGTGGNEQFF
>13|TRBV6-2/TRBV6-3|TRBJ2-5
CASKQGAFPTQYF
>13|TRBV10-3|TRBJ2-1
CATATSGHNEQFF
>12|TRBV5-6|TRBJ2-7
CASSPGVDEQYF
>16|TRBV3-1|TRBJ2-1
CASSQEVGTGGSEQFF
>13|TRBV29-1|TRBJ2-1
CSVEERRTYEQFF
>13|TRBV20-1|TRBJ1-2
CSARGQGNYGYTF
>15|TRBV11-1|TRBJ2-1
CASSLGIKNHNEQFF
>16|TRBV12-3/TRBV12-4|TRBJ2-3
CASSLVIAGGTDTQYF
>15|TRBV20-1|TRBJ2-2
CSARLDARDTGELFF